This is a list of T cell receptor beta chains from one sample in a study of shared clonotypes between healthy human individuals. Sequencing was performed with immunoSEQ multiplex PCR; in TCRdb, only in-frame clones are kept and a portion is missing. The sample shows just over 2,000,000 clones, roughly 95% of them seen only once. The specimen was naive CD4+ T cells sorted from blood. The receptor source for this set is a man between 18 and 29 years old in good health. The CDR3 runs from the conserved cysteine through the conserved F or W. D genes are given only for firm matches. Clone sizes are given selectively: once, few, many, or a class where the clone is expanded.

>NA|NA|TRBV4-2|TRBJ2-1
CASSQEGDTYNEQFF
TGTGCCAGCAGCCAAGAGGGAGACACCTACAATGAGCAGTTCTTC
>NA|TRBD1|TRBV19|TRBJ1-4
CASRDRGLANEKLFF
TGTGCCAGCAGGGACAGGGGTTTGGCTAATGAAAAACTGTTTTTT
>NA|NA|TRBV30|TRBJ2-7
CAWKQGFAGEQYF
TGTGCCTGGAAACAGGGTTTCGCGGGCGAGCAGTACTTC
>NA|NA|TRBV28|TRBJ1-2
CASNSPNYGYTF
TGTGCCAGCAATTCCCCTAACTATGGCTACACCTTC
>once|NA|TRBV7-2|TRBJ1-4
CASSPPGKGNEKLFF
TGTGCCAGCAGCCCTCCTGGAAAGGGGAATGAAAAACTGTTTTTT
>NA|NA|TRBV11-2|TRBJ1-5
CASSLDGDQPQHF
TGTGCCAGCAGCTTAGACGGGGATCAGCCCCAGCATTTT
>NA|TRBD2|TRBV9|TRBJ2-2
CASSFRDYTNTGELFF
TGTGCCAGCAGCTTCCGGGACTATACGAACACCGGGGAGCTGTTTTTT
>NA|NA|TRBV29-1|TRBJ2-5
CSATLLGETQYF
TGCAGCGCCACCCTACTAGGAGAGACCCAGTACTTC
>once|TRBD1|TRBV28|TRBJ2-7
CASSSAGTVPYEQYF
TGTGCCAGCAGTTCAGCTGGGACAGTACCCTACGAGCAGTACTTC
>once|NA|TRBV7-9|TRBJ1-1
CASSLVQGFVEAFF
TGTGCCAGCAGCTTAGTTCAGGGTTTTGTTGAAGCTTTCTTT
>NA|TRBD1|TRBV6-1|TRBJ2-7
CASSFNRGTYEQYF
TGTGCCAGCAGTTTTAACAGGGGGACCTACGAGCAGTACTTC
>NA|NA|TRBV5-8|TRBJ2-5
CATPRDQYF
TGTGCCACCCCGAGGGACCAGTACTTC
>NA|NA|TRBV4-1|TRBJ2-1
CASSQEGTTASYNEQFF
TGCGCCAGCAGCCAAGAAGGAACAACCGCCTCCTACAATGAGCAGTTCTTC
>NA|TRBD1|TRBV10-3|TRBJ1-1
CAISDSTGGNTEAFF
TGTGCCATCAGTGATTCGACAGGGGGGAACACTGAAGCTTTCTTT
>NA|NA|TRBV5-1|TRBJ1-2
CASSLESAGGYTF
TGCGCCAGCAGCTTGGAGTCAGCTGGGGGCTACACCTTC